What follows are 13 T cell receptor beta chains derived from one specimen sequenced in a study of blood T cells in healthy people across ages. Sample-barcoded 5' priming and a J-beta primer mix drove a second PCR of about 7 to 11 cycles. TCRdb re-called the 5' RACE reads with MiXCR, one entry per CDR3 protein. The sample shows about 830,000 distinct CDR3 sequences, more than 45% of them seen only once. Sequencing was done on a sample of blood. These receptor sequences come from a man aged 30 to 45 in good health.

The rearrangement uses TRBV9 and TRBJ2-4, with a weak D call TRBD1 (6 bases). Germline CDR1 SGDLS, CDR2 YYNGEE. With 3 bases removed from V and 0 bases from J, the gap between germline ends came to 10 bases. The CDR3 is 15 amino acids. CDR3 sequence: CASSGQVEAKNIQYF. The CDR3 nucleotides are TGTGCCAGCAGCGGACAGGTTGAAGCCAAAAACATTCAGTACTTC.

The CDR3 reads CASSSRISANYGYTF. In DNA, the CDR3 is TGTGCCAGCAGTTCCAGGATCAGCGCCAACTATGGCTACACCTTC. This sequence joins TRBV12-3 or TRBV12-4 and TRBJ1-2; D is ambiguous. The length of the CDR3 is 15 residues. V gave up 4 bases and J gave up 2 bases, with 14 bases separating them.

V gene TRBV4-2 combines with J gene TRBJ2-4, with 11 bases lining up with TRBD2. Germline V gives CDR1 LGHNA, CDR2 YNFKEQ. The CDR3 spans 18 residues. After removal of 4 bases from V and 0 bases from J, the junction contained 8 bases not matched to a gene. The CDR3 nucleotides are TGTGCCAGCAGCCCTAGCGGGAGGTATGAAGTAGCCAAAAACATTCAGTACTTC. Translation gives CASSPSGRYEVAKNIQYF.

As regards this clonotype: Sequence at one end of the junction differs from germline and may be a read error. The chain combines TRBV7-2 with TRBJ2-1; D ambiguous. The germline gives CDR1 SGHTA, CDR2 FQGNSA. The CDR3 sequence is 13 residues long. The CDR3 nucleotides read TGTGTCAGCAGCTCCGGGTGGGACAATGAGCAGTTCTTC. Translating it yields CVSSSGWDNEQFF.

This clonotype was picked up a small number of times. This chain links TRBV14 with TRBJ2-1; no definite D call. This CDR3 contains 15 residues. Germline V lookup: CDR1 SGHDN, CDR2 FVKESK. Trimming left V 0 bases short and J 9 bases short, with 15 bases between. The CDR3 loop reads CASSQDRFDSTEQFF. CDR3 in DNA: TGTGCCAGCAGCCAAGACCGTTTTGATTCGACTGAGCAGTTCTTC. Variable domain in full (rest from reference TRBV14 and TRBJ2-1): EAGVTQFPSHSVIEKGQTVTLRCDPISGHDNLYWYRRVMGKEIKFLLHFVKESKQDESGMPNNRFLAERTGGTYSTLKVQPAELEDSGVYFCASSQDRFDSTEQFFGPGTRLTVL.

This sequence joins TRBV6-6 and TRBJ2-4, with TRBD1 matching over 7 bases. CDR3 size: 15 residues. V gave up 7 bases and J gave up 0 bases; unmatched junction bases: 6. Germline V gene lookup returns CDR1 MNHNY and CDR2 SVGAGI (reference sequence). DNA for the CDR3: TGTGCCAGCAAGCAAAACAGGGGAGCCAAAAACATTCAGTACTTC. Residues: CASKQNRGAKNIQYF.

The genes are TRBV20-1 and TRBJ2-1; 11 bases agree with TRBD2. CDR3 length equals 22 residues. Germline V gives CDR1 DFQATT, CDR2 SNEGSKA (reference sequence). The V gene end was trimmed by 6 bases and the J gene end by 0 bases; junction bases not matched to a gene: 25. CDR3 sequence (DNA): TGCAGTGCCAGATTCGGGACTAGCGGTGGCTCGGCTTGGGGATCCTCCTACAATGAGCAGTTCTTC. Translated: CSARFGTSGGSAWGSSYNEQFF.

The chain has TRBV5-6 and TRBJ2-3, with 8 nucleotides matching TRBD2. V was pared by 2 bases and J by 4 bases, with 12 bases of the junction left unmatched. The CDR3 sequence is 17 residues long. The V gene's germline CDR1 is SGHDT and CDR2 YYEEEE. CDR3 in amino acids: CASSLLLAELRADTQYF. The CDR3 bases are TGTGCCAGCAGCTTATTACTAGCGGAATTAAGGGCAGATACGCAGTATTTT.

V and J are TRBV3-1 and TRBJ2-3; 10 nucleotides agree with TRBD2. Looked up from germline, CDR1 is LGHDT and CDR2 is YNNKEL (reference sequence). The CDR3 sequence is 16 residues long. The trim removed 4 bases at V and 4 bases at J, leaving 8 bases unmatched. CDR3 nucleotides: TGTGCCAGCAGCCCTACCAGCGGGGGGGCCGCAGATACGCAGTATTTT. It specifies CASSPTSGGAADTQYF.

The DNA for the CDR3 is TGTGCCAGCAGCTTATTCCGGGGAGAAGAGACCCAGTACTTC. Encoded protein: CASSLFRGEETQYF. The chain links TRBV7-2 to TRBJ2-7, with a tentative D call TRBD2 (5 bases). The J call is doubtful: the DNA matches TRBJ2-5 better. The CDR3 consists of 14 residues. Per the germline V gene, CDR1 is SGHTA and CDR2 is FQGNSA.

V is TRBV29-1 and J is TRBJ2-1; TRBD2 matches 8 bases. The CDR3 sequence is 13 residues long. Looked up from germline, CDR1 is SQVTM and CDR2 is ANQGSEA. The V gene end was trimmed by 7 bases and the J gene end by 8 bases; junction bases not matched to a gene: 10. CDR3 nucleotide sequence: TGCAGCGCACCACGAGCGGGAGACCATGAGCAGTTCTTC. It codes for CSAPRAGDHEQFF.

The J gene is TRBJ2-7, the V gene TRBV7-9, with D possibly matching TRBD1 (5 bases). There are 12 residues in the CDR3. V was pared by 7 bases and J by 3 bases, with 10 bases between. CDR1 and CDR2 (germline): SEHNR, FQNEAQ (reference sequence). The CDR3 spells CASNIGHYEQYF. CDR3 nucleotide sequence: TGTGCCAGCAACATAGGACACTACGAGCAGTACTTC.

This clonotype was picked up a small number of times. The genes are TRBV2 and TRBJ2-7; D not certain. This CDR3 comprises 13 residues. CDR1 is SNHLY, CDR2 FYNNEI, per germline. V dropped 4 bases and J dropped 4 bases, with 11 bases sitting between them. The CDR3 region has the DNA TGTGCCAGCAGTGGCCCAGATAATTACGAGCAGTACTTC. It specifies CASSGPDNYEQYF.